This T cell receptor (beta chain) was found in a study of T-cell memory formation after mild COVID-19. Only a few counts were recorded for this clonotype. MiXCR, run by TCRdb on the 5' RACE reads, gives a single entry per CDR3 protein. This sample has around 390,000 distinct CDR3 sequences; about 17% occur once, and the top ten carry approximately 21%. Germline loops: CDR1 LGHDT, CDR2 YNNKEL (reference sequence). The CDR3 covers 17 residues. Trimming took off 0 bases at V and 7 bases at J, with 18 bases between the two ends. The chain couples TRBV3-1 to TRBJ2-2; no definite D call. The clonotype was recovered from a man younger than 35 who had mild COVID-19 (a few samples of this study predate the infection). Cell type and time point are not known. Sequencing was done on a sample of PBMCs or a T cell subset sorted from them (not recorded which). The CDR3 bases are TGTGCCAGCAGCCAAGATATCGAGCAGCTGGGTTTCGGGGAGCTGTTTTTT. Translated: CASSQDIEQLGFGELFF.